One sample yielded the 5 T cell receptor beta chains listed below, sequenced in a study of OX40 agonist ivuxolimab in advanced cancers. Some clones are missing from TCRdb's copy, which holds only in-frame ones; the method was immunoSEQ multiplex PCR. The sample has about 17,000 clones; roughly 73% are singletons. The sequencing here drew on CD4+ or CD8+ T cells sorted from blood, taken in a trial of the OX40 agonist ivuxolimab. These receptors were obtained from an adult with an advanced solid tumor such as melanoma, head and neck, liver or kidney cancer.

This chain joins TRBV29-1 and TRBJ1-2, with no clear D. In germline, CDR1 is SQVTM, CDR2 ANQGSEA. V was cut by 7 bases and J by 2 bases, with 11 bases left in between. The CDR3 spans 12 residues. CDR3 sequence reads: CSAIRQNYGYTF. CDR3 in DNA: TGCAGCGCGATAAGGCAAAACTATGGCTACACCTTC.

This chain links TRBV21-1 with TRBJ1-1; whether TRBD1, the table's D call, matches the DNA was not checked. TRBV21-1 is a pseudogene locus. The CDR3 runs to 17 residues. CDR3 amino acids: CASTIAGGRVLNTEAFF. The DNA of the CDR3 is TGTGCCAGCACCATCGCAGGGGGCCGAGTACTGAACACTGAAGCTTTCTTT.

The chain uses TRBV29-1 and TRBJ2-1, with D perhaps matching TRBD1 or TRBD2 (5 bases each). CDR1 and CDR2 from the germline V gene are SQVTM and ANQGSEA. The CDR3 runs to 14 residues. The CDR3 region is CRHPPWGSYNEQFF. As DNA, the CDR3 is TGCAGACATCCCCCCTGGGGGTCCTACAATGAGCAGTTCTTC.

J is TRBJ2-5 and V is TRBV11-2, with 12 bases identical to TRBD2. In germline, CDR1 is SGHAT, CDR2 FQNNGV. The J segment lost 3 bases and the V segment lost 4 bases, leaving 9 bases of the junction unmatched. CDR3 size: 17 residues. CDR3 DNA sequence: TGTGCCAGCAGCTATACTAGCGGGAGGTTGGTTGAAGAGACCCAGTACTTC. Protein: CASSYTSGRLVEETQYF. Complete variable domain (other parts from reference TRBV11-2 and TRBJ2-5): EAGVAQSPRYKIIEKRQSVAFWCNPISGHATLYWYQQILGQGPKLLIQFQNNGVVDDSQLPKDRFSAERLKGVDSTLKIQPAKLEDSAVYLCASSYTSGRLVEETQYFGPGTRLLVL.

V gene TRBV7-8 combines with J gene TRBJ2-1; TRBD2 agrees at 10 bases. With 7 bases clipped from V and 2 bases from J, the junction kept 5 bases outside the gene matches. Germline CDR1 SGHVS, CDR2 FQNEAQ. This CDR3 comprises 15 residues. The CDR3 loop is CASTSGRGPYNEQFF. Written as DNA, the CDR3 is TGTGCCAGCACCAGCGGGAGGGGCCCCTACAATGAGCAGTTCTTC.